Ten or more counts support the clone carrying this TCR beta chain. The antigen remains undetermined. V lost 5 bases, J lost 2 bases, and 10 bases stayed unmatched. CDR1 and CDR2 (germline): SGHRS, YFSETQ. This CDR3 is built from 15 residues. This entry belongs to a study of Graves' ophthalmopathy and Graves' hyperthyroidism. General observations from the study: In blood appeared most of the expanded thyroid clonotypes whose frequency exceeded 0.001. The model flagged ophthalmopathy progression at approximately 70% sensitivity and 72.22% specificity.

Scientists amplified the TCR beta CDR3 regions from RNA transcripts. RT-PCR with HTBI primers came first, then second-round multiplex PCR. Using its own MiXCR run on the multiplex PCR reads, TCRdb lists one record per CDR3 protein. The sample lists over 500,000 distinct CDR3 sequences, about a fifth occurring once. Input material: peripheral blood. The J gene is TRBJ2-7, the V gene TRBV5-1; 7 nucleotides line up with TRBD1. The receptor's source is a woman aged 18-35 years with stable Graves' hyperthyroidism. Some clones in this sample may be carry-over from other donors' samples. CDR3 DNA sequence: TGCGCCAGCAGTGTCACCGGGACAGACGCCTACGAGCAGTACTTC. As protein: CASSVTGTDAYEQYF. The entire variable domain, with the rest obtained from reference TRBV5-1 and TRBJ2-7, is as follows: KAGVTQTPRYLIKTRGQQVTLSCSPISGHRSVSWYQQTPGQGLQFLFEYFSETQRNKGNFPGRFSGRQFSNSRSEMNVSTLELGDSALYLCASSVTGTDAYEQYFGPGTRLTVT.